Each of the 28 T cell receptor beta chains below was sequenced from the same sample in a study of blood T cells in healthy people across ages (dated by TCRdb to between 2015 and 2016). Library preparation was by 5' RACE. The sequencer listed for this sample is Illumina HiSeq 2500. A second PCR of roughly 7 to 12 cycles was performed with a sample-barcoded 5' primer and a J-beta primer mix. TCRdb's own reprocessing of the public reads used fastp at Q25 and MiXCR and kept productive beta chains. Each CDR3 protein gets just one entry, which takes the most common genes and DNA from the rows behind it. For this sample the table gives about 1.4 million distinct CDR3 sequences, of which approximately 63% were detected only once. The ten largest account for more than 6% of the sample. Sequencing was carried out using blood. The receptor source for this set is a young man in good health.

This clonotype has just one count. This chain connects TRBV5-1 to TRBJ2-2; the match to TRBD2 covers 7 bases. The germline V gene encodes CDR1 SGHRS and CDR2 YFSETQ. Trimming removed 4 bases from V and 7 bases from J; junction bases left unmatched: 4. CDR3 size: 13 residues. The CDR3 nucleotides read TGCGCCAGCAGCCGCCGGGGGGACGGGGAGCTGTTTTTT. Its protein product is CASSRRGDGELFF.

The gene calls are TRBV12-3 or TRBV12-4 and TRBJ1-2; D remains unclear. This CDR3 contains 16 residues. Trimming took off 2 bases at V and 1 base at J, with 14 bases between the two ends. The CDR3 nucleotides read TGTGCCAGCAGTTTACTCCCGGGCACGGTTAACTATGGCTACACCTTC. It yields the protein CASSLLPGTVNYGYTF.

The chain has TRBV7-2 and TRBJ1-1; weak D call: TRBD1 (6 bases). V shed 1 base and J shed 4 bases, with 16 bases lying between them. This CDR3 comprises 16 residues. Germline CDR1 and CDR2: SGHTA and FQGNSA. In DNA form, the CDR3 reads TGTGCCAGCAGCTTAGGGTTACAGGGTATCGGCACTGAAGCTTTCTTT. This sequence encodes CASSLGLQGIGTEAFF. Full variable domain (rest looked up from reference TRBV7-2 and TRBJ1-1): GAGVSQSPSNKVTEKGKDVELRCDPISGHTALYWYRQSLGQGLEFLIYFQGNSAPDKSGLPSDRFSAERTGGSVSTLTIQRTQQEDSAVYLCASSLGLQGIGTEAFFGQGTRLTVV.

This clonotype was seen only a few times. The chain recombines TRBV29-1 with TRBJ1-1; D is uncertain. The germline V gene has CDR1 SQVTM and CDR2 ANQGSEA. CDR3 length: 14 residues. V was clipped by 4 bases and J by 1 base, with 13 bases between them. The CDR3 loop reads CSVVTLDKNTEAFF. For the CDR3, the DNA is TGCAGCGTTGTAACCCTTGACAAGAACACTGAAGCTTTCTTT.

The chain uses TRBV5-1 and TRBJ2-1, with D perhaps TRBD2 (5 bases). Trimming removed 4 bases at V and 8 bases at J, with 19 bases between. Germline V gene lookup returns CDR1 SGHRS and CDR2 YFSETQ. The CDR3 spans 15 residues. CDR3 coding DNA: TGCGCCAGCAGCCGGGATGGTGGTAGCGCAGATGAGCAGTTCTTC. Protein sequence: CASSRDGGSADEQFF.

The CDR3 DNA follows: TGTGCCAGCAGGGATCGAGGCTGTGAGCAGTTCTTC. Its protein is CASRDRGCEQFF. J is TRBJ2-1 and V is TRBV7-2, with D hard to call. Germline V gene sequence: CDR1 SGHTA, CDR2 FQGNSA. The germline V and J ends were trimmed by 6 bases and 9 bases, with 12 bases remaining between them. This CDR3 region has 12 residues.

The V gene is TRBV12-3 or TRBV12-4, the J gene TRBJ2-1, with TRBD2 identical over 11 bases. The CDR3 has 13 residues. Trimming removed 7 bases from V and 14 bases from J; junction bases left unmatched: 10. The DNA for the CDR3 is TGTGCCAGCATATTCGGTACTAGCGGGAGCAAGTTCTTC. This sequence encodes CASIFGTSGSKFF.

A few counts support this clonotype. The chain has TRBV20-1 and TRBJ2-1; D uncertain. Germline-derived CDR1 and CDR2 are DFQATT and SNEGSKA (reference sequence). V was clipped by 5 bases and J by 5 bases, with 4 bases between them. The CDR3 runs to 10 residues. The CDR3, as DNA: TGCAGTGCTCTCAACAATGAGCAGTTCTTC. This translates into CSALNNEQFF.

The chain recombines TRBV10-3 with TRBJ1-2; 7 positions match TRBD1. V lost 4 bases and J lost 6; bases outside the gene matches: 8. Germline V gives CDR1 ENHRY, CDR2 SYGVKD. The CDR3 runs to 14 residues. The CDR3 region is CAISAGRGMDGYTF. CDR3 DNA sequence: TGTGCCATCAGTGCCGGCAGGGGGATGGATGGCTACACCTTC.

This clonotype turned up a few times. The J gene is TRBJ1-5, the V gene TRBV28; D is ambiguous. Per the germline V gene, CDR1 is MDHEN and CDR2 is SYDVKM. The V gene lost 3 bases and the J gene lost 6 bases, with 15 bases spanning the gap. This CDR3 has 15 residues. CDR3 residues: CASSFSLAVTQPQHF. CDR3 bases: TGTGCCAGCAGTTTTTCTCTGGCAGTTACTCAGCCCCAGCATTTT.

This clonotype was seen just once. V and J are TRBV20-1 and TRBJ2-4, with D possibly being TRBD1 (6 bases). CDR1 is DFQATT and CDR2 is SNEGSKA in the germline V gene (reference sequence). The CDR3 runs 16 residues. V was pared by 6 bases and J by 0 bases, with 18 bases between. CDR3 sequence: CSAQGGAGEAKNIQYF. DNA for the CDR3: TGCAGTGCCCAAGGGGGAGCCGGCGAAGCCAAAAACATTCAGTACTTC.

The gene calls are TRBV3-1 and TRBJ1-2; weak D call: TRBD1 (5 bases). The germline V gene has CDR1 LGHDT and CDR2 YNNKEL (reference sequence). There are 15 residues in the CDR3. V lost 4 bases and J lost 5, with 17 bases in between. In DNA, the CDR3 is TGTGCCAGCAGCCTCTACAGAGACCAGGGTTATGGCTACACCTTC. This encodes CASSLYRDQGYGYTF.

This CDR3 is CSARDGDIAGKRSSYEQYF. CDR3 DNA: TGCAGTGCTAGAGATGGGGACATAGCCGGCAAACGATCCTCCTACGAGCAGTACTTC. V usage is TRBV20-1 and J usage is TRBJ2-7; D is possibly TRBD1 (6 bases). Germline CDR1 reads DFQATT; CDR2 reads SNEGSKA (reference sequence). Trimming took 0 bases from V and 0 from J, leaving 24 bases between them. This CDR3 region has 19 residues.

The chain is built from TRBV20-1 and TRBJ2-5, with TRBD2 identical over 9 bases. The CDR3 is made up of 14 amino acids. The germline V gene encodes CDR1 DFQATT and CDR2 SNEGSKA (reference sequence). V gave up 2 bases and J gave up 4 bases; unmatched junction bases: 5. CDR3 sequence: CSARKSGRRETQYF. CDR3 DNA sequence: TGCAGTGCTAGAAAAAGCGGGAGGAGAGAGACCCAGTACTTC.

The chain links TRBV2 to TRBJ1-1, with D perhaps TRBD1 (5 bases). Germline V lookup: CDR1 SNHLY, CDR2 FYNNEI. The CDR3 has 11 amino acids. V was shortened by 9 bases and J by 7 bases, with 12 bases between the two germline ends. The CDR3 reads CARGRGSEAFF. The CDR3 region has the DNA TGTGCCAGGGGACGGGGGAGTGAAGCTTTCTTT.

This clonotype was picked up a small number of times. This chain connects TRBV4-1 to TRBJ2-7; either TRBD1 or TRBD2 may supply D (5 bases each). The germline CDR1 and CDR2 sequences are MGHRA and YSYEKL. Trimming left V 3 bases short and J 2 bases short, with 17 bases between. This CDR3 contains 16 residues. The CDR3 coding sequence is TGCGCCAGCAGCCACAACTATAGGGACGCCGCCTACGAGCAGTACTTC. Amino acid sequence: CASSHNYRDAAYEQYF.

With respect to this clonotype: Since a much larger clone is just one base distant, this may be a read error. This chain connects TRBV21-1 to TRBJ2-1; no check of the table's D call, TRBD2, against the DNA was made. TRBV21-1 has pseudogene status. CDR3 size: 14 residues. The CDR3 loop reads CAGSKGPGGNEQFF. CDR3 bases: TGTGCCGGCAGCAAAGGGCCCGGAGGAAATGAGCAGTTCTTC.

The gene calls are TRBV18 and TRBJ1-2, with D possibly matching TRBD1 (6 bases). The V end was cut by 2 bases, the J end by 0 bases, with 22 bases between. The CDR3 loop spans 19 amino acids. From germline, CDR1 is KGHSH and CDR2 LQKENI. The CDR3: CASSPTGTRQGPTNYGYTF. CDR3 DNA sequence: TGTGCCAGCTCACCAACGGGAACTCGCCAGGGGCCTACTAACTATGGCTACACCTTC.

There are a few counts of this clonotype. The chain combines TRBV12-3 or TRBV12-4 with TRBJ1-5; weak D call: TRBD1 (6 bases). CDR3 length: 14 residues. With 6 bases removed from V and 6 bases from J, the gap between germline ends came to 15 bases. Here the CDR3 reads CASRPGGAGQPQHF. The CDR3 coding sequence is TGTGCCAGCAGACCCGGGGGGGCAGGTCAGCCCCAGCATTTT.

The chain employs TRBV12-3 or TRBV12-4 and TRBJ2-3; 12 bases line up with TRBD2. This CDR3 region has 16 residues. V gave up 2 bases and J gave up 8 bases; unmatched junction bases: 8. CDR3 DNA sequence: TGTGCCAGCAGTTTACTAGCGGGGGGGCTAGGCGGTACGCAGTATTTT. As protein: CASSLLAGGLGGTQYF.

The V and J genes are TRBV21-1 and TRBJ1-5; TRBD1, the table's D call, lacks a check against the DNA. TRBV21-1 is shown as a pseudogene. This CDR3 has 15 residues. Here the CDR3 reads CASRVQRDGAQPQHF. The CDR3 region has the DNA TGTGCCAGCAGGGTGCAAAGGGATGGGGCTCAGCCCCAGCATTTT.

This clonotype was recorded once. The chain joins TRBV15 to TRBJ1-2; no firm D call. CDR1 and CDR2 (germline): LNHNV, YYDKDF (reference sequence). CDR3 length: 13 amino acids. Trimming stripped 0 bases from V and 8 bases from J, with 10 bases between. The CDR3 loop is CATSRDQGSGYTF. The CDR3 nucleotides are TGTGCCACCAGCAGAGATCAAGGGTCCGGCTACACCTTC.

This clonotype was picked up a small number of times. The chain employs TRBV20-1 and TRBJ2-1; D ambiguous. Looked up from germline, CDR1 is DFQATT and CDR2 is SNEGSKA (reference sequence). Trimming shortened V by 6 bases and J by 9 bases, and 21 bases separated the two germline ends. This CDR3 is 14 amino acids long. DNA for the CDR3: TGCAGTGCCCCCGGGCCAAGGGTAAATGGTGAGCAGTTCTTC. Protein product: CSAPGPRVNGEQFF.

J is TRBJ2-4 and V is TRBV19; D is perhaps TRBD1 (5 bases). Deletions cut 5 bases from V and 8 bases from J, with 16 bases between. The CDR3 runs to 14 residues. CDR1 LNHDA and CDR2 SQIVND come from the germline V gene (reference sequence). The CDR3 loop reads CASSRRQGTDIQYF. The CDR3 nucleotides read TGTGCCAGTAGTCGAAGGCAGGGTACGGACATTCAGTACTTC.

This clonotype was found a few times. In DNA form, the CDR3 reads TGTGCCACCAGCAGCCTCCGGGCCAAAAACATTCAGTACTTC. Translated: CATSSLRAKNIQYF. The chain joins TRBV15 to TRBJ2-4; D remains unclear. The ends were cut back, 3 bases at V and 1 base at J, with 7 bases in the middle. Germline V gene sequence: CDR1 LNHNV, CDR2 YYDKDF (reference sequence). This CDR3 spans 14 amino acids.

CDR3 amino acids: CSVRLAGSGANVLTF. As DNA, the CDR3 is TGCAGCGTCCGACTAGCGGGCTCTGGGGCCAACGTCCTGACTTTC. The rearrangement links TRBV29-1 to TRBJ2-6; 10 bases agree with TRBD2. Trimming took 6 bases from V and 0 from J; bases not matched to a gene: 2. The CDR3 extends over 15 amino acids. From germline, CDR1 is SQVTM and CDR2 ANQGSEA.

V and J are TRBV20-1 and TRBJ2-3; the match to TRBD1 covers 8 bases. The germline CDR1 and CDR2 sequences are DFQATT and SNEGSKA (reference sequence). With V trimmed by 0 bases and J by 5 bases, 7 bases remained unmatched. CDR3 length: 15 residues. The CDR3 DNA reads TGCAGTGCTAGAGACGGCAGGGGGCGCGTAGATACGCAGTATTTT. This encodes CSARDGRGRVDTQYF.

V usage is TRBV21-1 and J usage is TRBJ1-6; TRBD1 is the table's D call and was not checked against the DNA. TRBV21-1 is described as a pseudogene. The CDR3 consists of 16 residues. The CDR3 coding sequence is TGTGCCAGCAGCACGACCTGGACAGGGAGGCGTTCACCCCTCCACTTT. It is translated as CASSTTWTGRRSPLHF.